This TCR beta chain was identified during a study of blood T cell repertoires in COVID-19. CDR3 size: 12 residues. Between the trimmed V and J ends, which lost 6 bases and 9 bases, there was a span of 14 bases. Using immunoSEQ multiplex PCR, the repertoire was profiled, and TCRdb retains in-frame clones only, with some absent. The sample lists about 250,000 clones; roughly 89% were seen once. Sequenced sample: peripheral blood. The clonotype originates from a woman in her thirties or forties who had recovered from COVID-19. V usage is TRBV12-3 or TRBV12-4 and J usage is TRBJ2-5; a possible D gene is TRBD1 (6 bases). Written as DNA, the CDR3 is TGTGCCAGCAGCCGCCAGGGGCTGGCCCAGTACTTC. Its protein is CASSRQGLAQYF.